This T cell receptor beta chain was captured by sequencing in a study of blood T cell repertoires in COVID-19. About the study: In each case, the material was cDNA or gDNA derived from T cells, B-cell-depleted T cells, or PBMCs.

This CDR3 has 16 amino acids. Germline V gene sequence: CDR1 MDHEN, CDR2 SYDVKM. V was clipped by 8 bases and J by 0 bases, with 17 bases between them. Cohorts were determined from participant-reported clinical history. Symptom resolution, clearance, or two negative PCRs marked donors in Cohort 3 as recovered. TCRdb keeps only in-frame clones here, not all; method: immunoSEQ multiplex PCR. This table has a few hundred thousand clones, about 90% appearing once. The receptor was isolated from a young woman who had recovered from COVID-19. The sample taken for sequencing was PBMCs or T cells enriched from blood (not recorded which). The gene calls are TRBV28 and TRBJ2-1; D gene ambiguous. The CDR3: CASSEVLTSSYNEQFF. For the CDR3, the DNA is TGTGCCAGCTCTGAGGTGCTGACGAGCTCCTACAATGAGCAGTTCTTC.